The rows below give T cell receptor beta chains drawn from one sample of a study of OX40 agonist ivuxolimab in advanced cancers. Profiled with immunoSEQ multiplex PCR; TCRdb holds only in-frame clones, not every one. Of about 73,000 clones listed, more than 85% are singletons. This sample comprised CD4+ or CD8+ T cells sorted from blood, obtained in a trial of the OX40 agonist ivuxolimab. The receptors shown here come from an adult with an advanced solid tumor such as melanoma, head and neck, liver or kidney cancer. CDR3s include the opening cysteine and the closing phenylalanine or tryptophan. A D gene is named only where the DNA matches it firmly. For some rows the clone size is stated as once, few or many, or as a class when expanded; others skip it.

D gene	J gene	clone size	V gene	CDR3 protein	CDR3 DNA
.	TRBJ2-1	.	TRBV2	CASSGGGTSYNEQFF	TGTGCCAGCAGTGGTGGGGGGACCTCCTACAATGAGCAGTTCTTC
TRBD2	TRBJ2-3	few	TRBV14	CASSPSAGRWDTQYF	TGTGCCAGCAGCCCTTCCGCCGGGAGGTGGGATACGCAGTATTTT
.	TRBJ1-5	.	TRBV6-1	CASEIHCCYQPQHF	TGTGCCAGCGAAATTCACTGCTGTTATCAGCCCCAGCATTTT
.	TRBJ2-3	.	TRBV4-1	CASRSRGDTQYF	TGCGCCAGCAGGTCCCGGGGGGATACGCAGTATTTT
.	TRBJ2-4	.	TRBV27	CASSPRAPLAKNIQYF	TGTGCCAGCAGTCCCAGGGCCCCGCTAGCCAAAAACATTCAGTACTTC
TRBD2	TRBJ2-1	.	TRBV10-1	CASSERTSGNDEQFF	TGCGCCAGCAGTGAGCGGACTAGCGGGAATGATGAGCAGTTCTTC
TRBD2	TRBJ2-3	once	TRBV7-3	CASSLKRAAGSTDTQYF	TGTGCCAGCAGCTTAAAGCGAGCAGCGGGAAGCACAGATACGCAGTATTTT
.	TRBJ1-5	.	TRBV4-1	CASSPSDLGSNQPQHF	TGCGCCAGCAGCCCGAGTGACCTCGGGAGCAATCAGCCCCAGCATTTT
TRBD2	TRBJ2-1	.	TRBV14	CASSPERERRIEQFF	TGTGCCAGCAGCCCAGAGCGGGAGCGGCGCATTGAGCAGTTCTTC
.	TRBJ1-3	.	TRBV6-6	CASSLSRTSGNTIYF	TGTGCCAGCAGCCTTTCCAGGACCTCTGGAAACACCATATATTTT
.	TRBJ2-3	.	TRBV7-7	CASSYGRATDTQYF	TGTGCCAGCAGTTATGGCCGTGCCACAGATACGCAGTATTTT
.	TRBJ2-7	.	TRBV11-2	CASSLDLGSLGAEQYF	TGTGCCAGCAGCTTAGATCTAGGCAGCTTGGGGGCCGAGCAGTACTTC
.	TRBJ1-2	.	TRBV7-3	CASSLRGGRYGYTF	TGTGCCAGCAGCTTAAGGGGGGGCCGCTATGGCTACACCTTC
TRBD2	TRBJ2-2	.	TRBV5-1	CASSHRLAGAGELFF	TGCGCCAGCAGCCATAGACTAGCGGGAGCCGGGGAGCTGTTTTTT
.	TRBJ1-5	.	TRBV11-1	CASSLGQGSNQPQHF	TGTGCCAGCAGCTTGGGGCAGGGGAGCAATCAGCCCCAGCATTTT
TRBD1	TRBJ2-3	once	TRBV2	CASSVLTGRNTQYF	TGTGCCAGCAGTGTCCTGACAGGGAGAAATACGCAGTATTTT
.	TRBJ1-2	.	TRBV28	CASSSSAWSYGYTF	TGTGCCAGCAGTTCTTCTGCGTGGAGCTATGGCTACACCTTC
.	TRBJ2-7	.	TRBV5-4	CASSSLDTVYEQYF	TGTGCCAGCAGCTCTCTGGACACAGTCTACGAGCAGTACTTC
TRBD1	TRBJ1-2	once	TRBV28	CASNIPGTVYGYTF	TGTGCCAGCAATATACCCGGGACAGTCTATGGCTACACCTTC
TRBD1	TRBJ2-3	.	TRBV7-2	CASSSPGQGTADTQYF	TGTGCCAGCAGCTCCCCTGGACAGGGGACGGCAGATACGCAGTATTTT
.	TRBJ2-1	.	TRBV14	CASSHNSVYEQFF	TGTGCCAGCAGCCACAACTCAGTTTATGAGCAGTTCTTC
TRBD1	TRBJ1-2	.	TRBV6-5	CASSYETGRGYTF	TGTGCCAGCAGTTATGAGACAGGGAGGGGCTACACCTTC